This T cell receptor beta chain appears in the sequencing data of a study of blood T cell repertoires in COVID-19. TCRdb's copy holds only in-frame clones and misses some; the assay was immunoSEQ multiplex PCR. The sample carries over 80,000 clones, more than 70% recorded once. In germline, CDR1 is SGHAT, CDR2 FQNNGV. This CDR3 is 14 amino acids long. Trimming removed 5 bases from V and 8 bases from J; junction bases left unmatched: 9. This TCR derives from a woman older than 75 with acute or convalescent COVID-19. The rearrangement links TRBV11-2 to TRBJ1-2, with 9 nucleotides matching TRBD1. The specimen sequenced was peripheral blood. CDR3 amino acids: CASSPGTGSFGYTF. DNA for the CDR3: TGTGCCAGCAGCCCCGGGACAGGGTCGTTCGGCTACACCTTC.